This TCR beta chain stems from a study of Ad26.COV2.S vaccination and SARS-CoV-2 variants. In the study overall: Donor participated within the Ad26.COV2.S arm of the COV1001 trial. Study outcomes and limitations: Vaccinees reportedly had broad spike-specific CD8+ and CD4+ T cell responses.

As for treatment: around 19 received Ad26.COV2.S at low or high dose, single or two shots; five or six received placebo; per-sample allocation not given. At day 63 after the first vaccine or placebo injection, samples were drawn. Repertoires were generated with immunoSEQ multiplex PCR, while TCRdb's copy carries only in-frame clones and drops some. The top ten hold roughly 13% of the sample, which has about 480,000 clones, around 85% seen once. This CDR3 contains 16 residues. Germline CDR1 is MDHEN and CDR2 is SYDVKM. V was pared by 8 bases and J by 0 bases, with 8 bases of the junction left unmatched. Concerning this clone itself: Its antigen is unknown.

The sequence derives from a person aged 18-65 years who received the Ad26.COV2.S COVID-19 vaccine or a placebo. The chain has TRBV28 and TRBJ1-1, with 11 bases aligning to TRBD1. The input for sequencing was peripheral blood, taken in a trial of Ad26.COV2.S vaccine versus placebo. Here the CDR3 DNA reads TGTGCCAGCCCCGGACAGGGGGCAGGTATGAACACTGAAGCTTTCTTT. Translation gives CASPGQGAGMNTEAFF. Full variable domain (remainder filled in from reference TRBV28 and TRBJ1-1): DVKVTQSSRYLVKRTGEKVFLECVQDMDHENMFWYRQDPGLGLRLIYFSYDVKMKEKGDIPEGYSVSREKKERFSLILESASTNQTSMYLCASPGQGAGMNTEAFFGQGTRLTVV.